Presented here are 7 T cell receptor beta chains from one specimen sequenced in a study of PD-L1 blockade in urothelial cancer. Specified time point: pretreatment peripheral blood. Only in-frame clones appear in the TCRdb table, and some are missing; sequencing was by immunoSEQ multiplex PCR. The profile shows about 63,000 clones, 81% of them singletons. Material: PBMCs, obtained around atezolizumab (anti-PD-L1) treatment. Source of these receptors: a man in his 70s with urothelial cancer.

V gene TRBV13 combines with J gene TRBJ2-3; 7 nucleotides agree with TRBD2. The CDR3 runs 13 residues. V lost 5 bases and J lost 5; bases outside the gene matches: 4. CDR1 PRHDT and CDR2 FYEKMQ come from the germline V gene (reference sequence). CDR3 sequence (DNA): TGTGCCAGCAGCACGAGGACTAGAGATACGCAGTATTTT. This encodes CASSTRTRDTQYF.

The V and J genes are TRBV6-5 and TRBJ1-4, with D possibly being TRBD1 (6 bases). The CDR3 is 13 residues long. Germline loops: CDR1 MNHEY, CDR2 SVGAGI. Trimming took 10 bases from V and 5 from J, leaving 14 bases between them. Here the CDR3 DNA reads TGTGCCACCCTTGACAGGCCAAATGAAAAACTGTTTTTT. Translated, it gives CATLDRPNEKLFF.

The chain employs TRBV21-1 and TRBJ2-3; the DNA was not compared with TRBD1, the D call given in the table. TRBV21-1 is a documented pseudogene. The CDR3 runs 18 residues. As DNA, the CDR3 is TGTGCCAGCAGCAAAGCTAAGGGGGACAGGGACTCCCATTCAACGCAGTATTTT. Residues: CASSKAKGDRDSHSTQYF.

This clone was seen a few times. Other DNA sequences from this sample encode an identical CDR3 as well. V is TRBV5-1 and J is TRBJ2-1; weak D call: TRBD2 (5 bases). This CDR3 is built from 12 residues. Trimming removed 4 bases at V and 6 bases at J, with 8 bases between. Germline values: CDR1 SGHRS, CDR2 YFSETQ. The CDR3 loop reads CASSPTSNEQFF. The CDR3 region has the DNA TGCGCCAGCAGCCCTACTAGCAATGAGCAGTTCTTC.

CDR3 residues: CASSQVRGTDYSGANVLTF. In DNA form, the CDR3 reads TGTGCCAGCAGCCAAGTTCGGGGGACAGATTACTCTGGGGCCAACGTCCTGACTTTC. The rearrangement links TRBV4-2 to TRBJ2-6, with a weak D call TRBD1 (7 bases). Germline-derived CDR1 and CDR2 are LGHNA and YNFKEQ. The CDR3 loop spans 19 amino acids. Deletions cut 1 base from V and 0 bases from J, with 16 bases between.

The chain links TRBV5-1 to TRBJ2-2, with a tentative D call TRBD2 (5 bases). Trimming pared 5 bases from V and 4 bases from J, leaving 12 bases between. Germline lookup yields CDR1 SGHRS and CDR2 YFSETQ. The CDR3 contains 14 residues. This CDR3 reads CASSDGIFTGELFF. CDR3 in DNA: TGCGCCAGCAGTGACGGGATTTTCACCGGGGAGCTGTTTTTT.

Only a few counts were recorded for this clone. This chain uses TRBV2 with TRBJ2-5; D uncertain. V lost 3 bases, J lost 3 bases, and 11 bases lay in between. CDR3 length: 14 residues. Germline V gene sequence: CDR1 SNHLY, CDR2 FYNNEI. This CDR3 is CASSDTRLKETQYF. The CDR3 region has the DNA TGTGCCAGCAGTGACACGCGGCTCAAAGAGACCCAGTACTTC.